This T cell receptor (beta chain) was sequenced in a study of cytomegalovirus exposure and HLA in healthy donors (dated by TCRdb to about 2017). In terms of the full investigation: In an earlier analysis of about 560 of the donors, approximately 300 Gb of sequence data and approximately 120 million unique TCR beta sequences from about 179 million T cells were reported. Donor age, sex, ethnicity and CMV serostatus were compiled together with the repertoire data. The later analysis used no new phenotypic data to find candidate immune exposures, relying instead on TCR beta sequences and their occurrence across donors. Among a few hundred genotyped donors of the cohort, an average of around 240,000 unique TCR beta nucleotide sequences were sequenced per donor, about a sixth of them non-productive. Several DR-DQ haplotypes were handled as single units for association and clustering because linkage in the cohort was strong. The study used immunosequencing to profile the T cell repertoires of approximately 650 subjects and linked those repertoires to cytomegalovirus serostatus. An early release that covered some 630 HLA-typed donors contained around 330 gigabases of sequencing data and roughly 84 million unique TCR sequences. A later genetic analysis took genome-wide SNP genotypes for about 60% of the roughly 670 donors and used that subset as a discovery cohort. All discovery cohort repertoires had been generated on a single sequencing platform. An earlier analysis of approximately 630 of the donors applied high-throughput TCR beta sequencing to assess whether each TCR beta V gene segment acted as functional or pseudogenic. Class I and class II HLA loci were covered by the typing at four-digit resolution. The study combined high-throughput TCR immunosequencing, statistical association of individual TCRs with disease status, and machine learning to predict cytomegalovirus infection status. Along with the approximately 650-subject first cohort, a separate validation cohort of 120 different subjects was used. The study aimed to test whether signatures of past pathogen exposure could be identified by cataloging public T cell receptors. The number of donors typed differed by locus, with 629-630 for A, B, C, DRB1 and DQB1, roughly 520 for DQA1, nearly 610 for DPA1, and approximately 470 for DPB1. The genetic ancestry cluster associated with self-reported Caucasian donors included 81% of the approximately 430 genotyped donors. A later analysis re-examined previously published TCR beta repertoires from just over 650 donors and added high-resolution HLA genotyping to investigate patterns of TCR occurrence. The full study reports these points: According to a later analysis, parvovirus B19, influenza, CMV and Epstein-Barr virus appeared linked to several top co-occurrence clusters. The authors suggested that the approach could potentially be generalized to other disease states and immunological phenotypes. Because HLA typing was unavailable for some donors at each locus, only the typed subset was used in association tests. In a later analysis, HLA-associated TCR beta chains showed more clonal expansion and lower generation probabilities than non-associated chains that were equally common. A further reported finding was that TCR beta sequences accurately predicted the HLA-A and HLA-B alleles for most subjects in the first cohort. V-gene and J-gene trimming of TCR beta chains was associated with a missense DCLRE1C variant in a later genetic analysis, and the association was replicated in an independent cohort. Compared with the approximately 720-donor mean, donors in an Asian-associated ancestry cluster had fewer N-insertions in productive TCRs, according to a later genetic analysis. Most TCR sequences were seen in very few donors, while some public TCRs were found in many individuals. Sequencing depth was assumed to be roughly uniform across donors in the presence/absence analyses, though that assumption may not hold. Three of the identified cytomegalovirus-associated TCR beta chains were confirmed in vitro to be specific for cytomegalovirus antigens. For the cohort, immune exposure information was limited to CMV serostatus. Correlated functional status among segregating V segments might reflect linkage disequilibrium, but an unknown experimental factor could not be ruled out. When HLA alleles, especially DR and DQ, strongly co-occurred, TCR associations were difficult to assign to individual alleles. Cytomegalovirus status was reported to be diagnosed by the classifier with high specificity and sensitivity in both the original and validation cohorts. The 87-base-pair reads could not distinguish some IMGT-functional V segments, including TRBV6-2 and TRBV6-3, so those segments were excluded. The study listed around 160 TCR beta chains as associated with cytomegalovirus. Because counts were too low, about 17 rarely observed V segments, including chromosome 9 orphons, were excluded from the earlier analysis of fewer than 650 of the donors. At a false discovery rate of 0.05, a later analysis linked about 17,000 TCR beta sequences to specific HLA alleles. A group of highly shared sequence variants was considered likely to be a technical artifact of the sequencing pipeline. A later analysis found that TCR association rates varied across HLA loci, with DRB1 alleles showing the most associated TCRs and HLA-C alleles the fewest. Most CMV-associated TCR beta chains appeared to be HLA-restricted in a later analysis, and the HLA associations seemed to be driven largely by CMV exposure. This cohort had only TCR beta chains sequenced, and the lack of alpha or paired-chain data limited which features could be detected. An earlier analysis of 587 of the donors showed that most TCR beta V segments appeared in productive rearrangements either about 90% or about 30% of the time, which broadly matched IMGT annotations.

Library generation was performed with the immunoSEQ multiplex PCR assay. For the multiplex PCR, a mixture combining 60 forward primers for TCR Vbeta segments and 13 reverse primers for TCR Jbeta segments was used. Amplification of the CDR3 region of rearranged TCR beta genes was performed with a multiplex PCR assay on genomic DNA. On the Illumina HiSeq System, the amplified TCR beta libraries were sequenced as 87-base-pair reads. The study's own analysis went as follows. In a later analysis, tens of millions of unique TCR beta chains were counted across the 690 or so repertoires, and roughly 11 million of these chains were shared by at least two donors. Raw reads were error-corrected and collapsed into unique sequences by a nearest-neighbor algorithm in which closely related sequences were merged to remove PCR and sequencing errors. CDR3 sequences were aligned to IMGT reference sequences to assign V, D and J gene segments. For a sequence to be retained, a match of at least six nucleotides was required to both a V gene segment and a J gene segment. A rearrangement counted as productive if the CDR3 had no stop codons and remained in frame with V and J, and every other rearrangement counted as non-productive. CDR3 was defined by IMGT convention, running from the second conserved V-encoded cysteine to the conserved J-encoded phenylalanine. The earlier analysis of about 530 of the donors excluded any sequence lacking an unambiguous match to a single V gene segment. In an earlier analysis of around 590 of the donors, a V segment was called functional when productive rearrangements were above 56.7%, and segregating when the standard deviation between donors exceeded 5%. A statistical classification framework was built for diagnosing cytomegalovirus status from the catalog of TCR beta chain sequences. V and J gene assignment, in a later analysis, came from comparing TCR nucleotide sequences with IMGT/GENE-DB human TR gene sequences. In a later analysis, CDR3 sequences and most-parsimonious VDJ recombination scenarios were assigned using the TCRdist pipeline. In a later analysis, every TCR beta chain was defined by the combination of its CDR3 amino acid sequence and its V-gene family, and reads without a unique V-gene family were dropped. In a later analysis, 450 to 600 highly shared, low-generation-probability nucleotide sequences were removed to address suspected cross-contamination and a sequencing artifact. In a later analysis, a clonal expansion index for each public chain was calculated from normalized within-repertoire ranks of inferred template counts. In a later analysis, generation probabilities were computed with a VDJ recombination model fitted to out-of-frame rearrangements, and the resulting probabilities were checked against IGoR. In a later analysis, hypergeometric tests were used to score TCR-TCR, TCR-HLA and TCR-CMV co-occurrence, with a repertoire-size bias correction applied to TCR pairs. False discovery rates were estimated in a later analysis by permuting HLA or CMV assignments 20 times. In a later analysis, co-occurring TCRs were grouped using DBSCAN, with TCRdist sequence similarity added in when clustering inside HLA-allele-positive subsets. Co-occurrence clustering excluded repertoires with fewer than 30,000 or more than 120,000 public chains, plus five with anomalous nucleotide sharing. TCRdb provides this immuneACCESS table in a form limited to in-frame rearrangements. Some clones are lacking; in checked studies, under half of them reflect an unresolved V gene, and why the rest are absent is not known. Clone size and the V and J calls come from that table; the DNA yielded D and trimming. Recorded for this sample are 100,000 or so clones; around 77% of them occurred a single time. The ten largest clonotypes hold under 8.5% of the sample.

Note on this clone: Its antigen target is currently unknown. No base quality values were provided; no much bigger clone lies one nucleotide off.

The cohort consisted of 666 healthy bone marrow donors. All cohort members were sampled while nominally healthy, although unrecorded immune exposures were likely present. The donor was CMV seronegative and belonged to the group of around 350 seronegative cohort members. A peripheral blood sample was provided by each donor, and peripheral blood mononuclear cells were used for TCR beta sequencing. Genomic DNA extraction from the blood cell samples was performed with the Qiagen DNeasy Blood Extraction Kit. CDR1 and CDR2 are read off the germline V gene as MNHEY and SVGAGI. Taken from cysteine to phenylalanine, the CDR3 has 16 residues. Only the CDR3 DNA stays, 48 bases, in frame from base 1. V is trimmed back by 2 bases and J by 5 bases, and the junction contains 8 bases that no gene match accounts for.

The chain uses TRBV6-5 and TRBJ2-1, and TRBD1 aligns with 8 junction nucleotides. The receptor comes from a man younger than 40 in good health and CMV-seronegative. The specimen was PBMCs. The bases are TGTGCCAGCAGTTACCGAGACAGGGGTTACCACAATGAGCAGTTCTTC. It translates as CASSYRDRGYHNEQFF.